This TCR beta chain stems from a study of shared clonotypes between healthy human individuals (TCRdb year 2020). Study-level background: The cohort comprised two women and a few men aged 18 to 49 years. To estimate repertoire size and how much clonotype sharing occurs between individuals, the study deeply sequenced the blood TCR repertoires of several healthy adults. For each donor, CD4 naive and CD4 memory were each run on three plates, CD8 naive on two plates, and CD8 memory on one plate. To increase sequencing depth and limit assay-specific biases, TCR repertoire library preparation and sequencing were carried out by different laboratories using diverse techniques. Between about 0.94 and 8.9 billion PBMCs per donor were obtained by leukapheresis.

Using the deep immunoSEQ assay, TCR CDR3 regions were amplified from genomic DNA by multiplex PCR. Extracted genomic DNA from each cell subset was spread evenly across all wells of several immunoSEQ 96-well plates, with each plate serving as a replicate. For sorted subsets, 150 to 250 ng genomic DNA, equal to 30,000 or so T cell genomes, was loaded into each replicate PCR. Purified libraries were measured with a Qubit 3.0 fluorometer, size-checked on a Bioanalyzer 2100, and measured again with the KAPA Library Quantification kit. Each immunoSEQ 96-well plate was sequenced on its own single-read 150-cycle Illumina NextSeq 550 flow cell. The source study handled its data this way. Because the immunoSEQ output held only junctional sequences and lacked quality scores, the filtering could not match the filtering applied to full-length reads. To assign V/J genes and CDR3, sequences were annotated against IMGT germline references using PyIR, a Python wrapper for IgBLAST v1.9. Reads with weak V/J assignments (E-value above 1e-6), missing CDR3, stop codons, out-of-frame junctions, or ambiguous translated residues were removed. V3J clonotypes were defined by identical inferred V gene, J gene, and CDR3 amino acid sequence. The percentage overlap between two repertoires was calculated by dividing the number of shared unique clonotypes by the size of the smaller repertoire. Richness of each repertoire was evaluated using RTK rarefaction, the Chao1 estimator, and Recon v2.1 estimates of unobserved clonotypes. For all TCRbeta clonotypes obtained by the gDNA method from a few donors, generation probabilities were computed with OLGA. TCRdb took this table from immuneACCESS and kept in-frame rearrangements with V and J called. Such tables lack part of the clones; where checked against another copy, unresolved V genes explain under half of the gap, and the rest is unexplained. D and trimming come from the DNA, and the V and J calls and clone size come from that table. Here the sample has 500,000 to 700,000 clones; around 95% occur a single time. Over 0.1% of the sample goes to the ten largest clones.

What the study reported, not specific to this receptor: Compared with non-shared clonotypes, clonotypes shared by all four sorted-subset donors had higher generation probabilities. Sampling was restricted to blood, and TCR repertoires in tissue are likely to differ from TCR repertoires in blood. The genetic and exposure-history diversity represented was limited by the small number of donors. Estimated clonotype richness was generally larger for naive than for memory subsets. When four donors were compared, the shared fraction of clonotypes was 5% to 6.5% for naive CD4, 3.5% for naive CD8, 2% to 2.5% for memory CD4, and about 0.36% for memory CD8. Pairwise subsampling indicated that sequencing depth was expected to affect the degree of clonotype sharing among donors. Even with the large sequencing depth, rarefaction of the sorted-subset datasets indicated that sequencing was incomplete.

CD8 naive samples consisted of CD45RO-negative cells that were positively selected for CCR7, yielding a CD45RA+CCR7+ population without TemRA cells. Donors were healthy HIV-negative adults with no recently reported acute infections or vaccinations. All donors were Caucasian adults living in Nashville, Tennessee, USA. Blood was obtained by leukapheresis, after which PBMCs were separated by Ficoll-Histopaque density gradient centrifugation and cryopreserved in liquid nitrogen vapor phase. Analytical flow cytometry was used to check the purity and quantity of every magnetically sorted T cell population. Each sorted fraction had its genomic DNA isolated and then quantified by UV absorbance on a Nanodrop 2000c. The germline V gene (reference sequence) gives CDR1 as MNHNY and CDR2 as SVGAGI. Germline trimming: 5 bases from V, 2 bases from J; junction bases outside gene matches: 9. The CDR3 starts with the cysteine, ends with the phenylalanine, and has 15 residues. Only the CDR3 DNA stays, 45 bases, in frame from base 1.

A remark on this clone: No antigen is known for it. Per-base quality was not reported, and no clone a single base away is much larger than it.

Sequencing was done on a sample of naive CD8+ T cells sorted from blood. This sample's cell subset or site label indicates: CD45RA+CCR7+. The rearranged chain carries TRBV6-6 and TRBJ2-7, with TRBD2 matching 7 junction bases. This TCR was sampled from a young woman in good health. In nucleotides, the sequence is TGTGCCAGCAGTCCCCGGACTAGTCCAACCTACGAGCAGTACTTC. This codes for CASSPRTSPTYEQYF.